The clone carrying this TCR beta chain was recorded once. Its antigen remains unknown. There are 15 residues in the CDR3. With V trimmed by 8 bases and J by 3 bases, 8 bases remained unmatched. Germline CDR1 ENHRY, CDR2 SYGVKD. The data stem from a study of cytomegalovirus exposure and HLA in healthy donors. As for the study in general: Among the roughly 400 donors who were genotyped, around 77% fell in the genetic ancestry cluster that is associated with self-reported Caucasian donors.

The PCR had 60 Vbeta and 13 Jbeta primers. TCRdb's copy holds only in-frame clones and misses some; the assay was immunoSEQ multiplex PCR. The sample gives some 150,000 clones, approximately 80% of which show up once; roughly 1.2% is in the top ten. Broader study findings: Within an earlier analysis, most TCR beta V segments proved productive either about 87% or about 30% of the time.

This clonotype originated in a woman between 45 and 65 years old in good health and CMV-seronegative. The sample taken for sequencing was PBMCs. V gene TRBV10-3 combines with J gene TRBJ1-5; 9 bases align to TRBD1. For the CDR3, the DNA is TGTGCCATCGGCCGGACAGGGGAGGCCAATCAGCCCCAGCATTTT. It codes for CAIGRTGEANQPQHF.